A selection of T cell receptor beta chains follows, all from one sample in a study of CD8+CD57+ T cells in acquired aplastic anemia. MiXCR, applied by TCRdb to the reads, yields one record per CDR3 protein. The repertoire holds roughly 150,000 distinct CDR3 sequences, with around 50% as singletons. The material sequenced was sorted CD4+, CD8+, or CD8+CD57+ T cells (not recorded which) from PBMCs. The receptors were gathered from a human donor with aplastic anemia. The CDR3 runs from the conserved cysteine through the conserved F or W. D genes are given only for firm matches. Clone size is given for some rows only: seen once, a few or many times, or a class if the clone is expanded.

clone size,J gene,V gene,D gene,CDR3 protein,CDR3 DNA
many,TRBJ2-2,TRBV6-1,-,CASYRAAGTGELFF,TGTGCCAGCTATCGGGCGGCGGGGACCGGGGAGCTGTTTTTT
many,TRBJ1-2,TRBV10-3,-,CAISEDSSYGYTF,TGTGCCATCAGTGAGGACAGCTCCTATGGCTACACCTTC
-,TRBJ1-5,TRBV2,-,CASSERQNQPQHF,TGTGCCAGCAGTGAACGGCAGAATCAGCCCCAGCATTTT
-,TRBJ2-5,TRBV11-2,TRBD2,CASSSTGTSGGEETQYF,TGTGCCAGCAGCTCGACCGGGACTAGCGGGGGGGAAGAGACCCAGTACTTC
many,TRBJ2-5,TRBV4-2,TRBD1,CASSRTGPEETQYF,TGTGCCAGCAGCCGGACAGGACCAGAAGAGACCCAGTACTTC
many,TRBJ2-1,TRBV5-1,TRBD2,CASSLSQRDRGNEQFF,TGCGCCAGCAGCTTGTCCCAGCGGGACCGAGGAAATGAGCAGTTCTTC
-,TRBJ2-7,TRBV7-2,-,CASSHQGNEQYF,TGTGCCAGCAGTCACCAGGGGAACGAGCAGTACTTC
many,TRBJ2-1,TRBV13,TRBD1,CASSSTTGGGYEQFF,TGTGCCAGCAGCTCCACCACAGGGGGCGGTTATGAGCAGTTCTTC
few,TRBJ1-1,TRBV20-1,-,CSAIRSGETEAFF,TGCAGTGCTATTCGATCAGGGGAAACTGAAGCTTTCTTT
many,TRBJ2-6,TRBV19,-,CATLRGSSGANVLTF,TGTGCCACCCTTCGGGGTTCCTCTGGGGCCAACGTCCTGACTTTC
-,TRBJ2-1,TRBV15,TRBD1,CATRTAGGIFDEQFF,TGTGCCACCAGAACCGCAGGGGGCATTTTCGATGAGCAGTTCTTC
many,TRBJ1-1,TRBV10-3,TRBD1,CATFGGQVVTSEAFF,TGTGCCACCTTTGGGGGACAGGTTGTAACGAGTGAAGCTTTCTTT
-,TRBJ2-1,TRBV5-1,-,CASSLNWINDNGQFF,TGCGCCAGCAGCTTGAACTGGATTAACGACAATGGGCAGTTCTTC
-,TRBJ1-3,TRBV2,-,CASSEEEFSGNTIYF,TGTGCCAGCAGTGAAGAGGAATTTTCTGGAAACACCATATATTTT
-,TRBJ1-1,TRBV30,-,CAWSFGRRLNTEAFF,TGTGCCTGGAGTTTTGGGAGACGACTGAACACTGAAGCTTTCTTT
-,TRBJ1-5,TRBV6-1,TRBD1,CASSLQGADQPQHF,TGTGCCAGCAGCCTACAGGGGGCTGATCAGCCCCAGCATTTT
-,TRBJ2-5,TRBV24-1,-,CATSQGRQETQYF,TGTGCCACCAGTCAGGGCAGGCAAGAGACCCAGTACTTC
-,TRBJ2-7,TRBV7-6,TRBD2,CASSLGSSGEVHYEQYF,TGTGCCAGCAGCTTAGGGTCTAGCGGGGAAGTTCACTACGAGCAGTACTTC
many,TRBJ2-3,TRBV19,-,CASSKFSERTSTDTQYF,TGTGCCAGTAGTAAATTCTCAGAACGCACTAGCACAGATACGCAGTATTTT
-,TRBJ2-1,TRBV11-1,-,CASSRDWTMKGEQFF,TGTGCCAGCAGTCGGGACTGGACAATGAAGGGTGAGCAGTTCTTC
many,TRBJ2-1,TRBV24-1,TRBD2,CATSDLSGRDYNEQFF,TGTGCCACCAGTGACCTAAGCGGGAGGGACTACAATGAGCAGTTCTTC
-,TRBJ2-7,TRBV7-2,-,CASSSASTYEQYF,TGTGCCAGCAGCTCCGCATCGACCTACGAGCAGTACTTC
-,TRBJ2-5,TRBV5-1,TRBD1,CASSLTGGQETQYF,TGCGCCAGCAGCTTGACAGGGGGCCAAGAGACCCAGTACTTC
-,TRBJ2-7,TRBV10-3,-,CAISGSSPYEQYF,TGTGCCATCAGTGGGAGTAGCCCCTACGAGCAGTACTTC
-,TRBJ2-7,TRBV7-9,-,CASSSGSGAYEQYF,TGTGCCAGCAGCTCGGGCTCGGGGGCCTACGAGCAGTACTTC
many,TRBJ2-7,TRBV12-3/TRBV12-4,-,CASRTRTGRGEQYF,TGTGCCAGCAGGACCCGGACAGGGAGGGGCGAGCAGTACTTC
-,TRBJ1-2,TRBV10-1,TRBD1,CASSERDRGLGYTF,TGTGCCAGCAGTGAGCGGGACAGGGGGCTCGGCTACACCTTC
-,TRBJ2-3,TRBV7-9,TRBD2,CASSIGLAQKAYF,TGTGCCAGCAGCATTGGACTAGCGCAGAAGGCGTATTTT
many,TRBJ1-5,TRBV10-1,-,CASSESMTADRNQPQHF,TGCGCCAGCAGTGAGTCTATGACAGCCGATCGCAATCAGCCCCAGCATTTT
-,TRBJ1-6,TRBV7-2,-,CASSSSQLDSPLHF,TGTGCCAGCAGCTCAAGCCAGCTCGATTCACCCCTCCACTTT
-,TRBJ1-1,TRBV30,-,CAWRAGLGSASTEAFF,TGTGCCTGGAGGGCAGGGCTTGGGTCTGCAAGCACTGAAGCTTTCTTT
-,TRBJ1-5,TRBV7-8,-,CASSLGSSGGQPQHF,TGTGCCAGCAGCTTAGGATCCTCCGGCGGACAGCCCCAGCATTTT
many,TRBJ1-1,TRBV12-3/TRBV12-4,TRBD1,CASSLGTGRDTEAFF,TGTGCCAGCAGTTTAGGGACAGGAAGGGACACTGAAGCTTTCTTT
-,TRBJ2-3,TRBV11-1,-,CASSLDGGISTDTQYF,TGTGCCAGCAGCTTAGACGGCGGAATCAGCACAGATACGCAGTATTTT
-,TRBJ1-3,TRBV2,TRBD1,CASSLDRDSGNTIYF,TGTGCCAGCAGTCTCGACAGGGACTCTGGAAACACCATATATTTT
-,TRBJ2-2,TRBV24-1,-,CATSDPSVEGAGELFF,TGTGCCACCAGTGATCCTTCGGTGGAGGGAGCCGGGGAGCTGTTTTTT
-,TRBJ2-1,TRBV19,TRBD2,CASSHSSGVYNEQFF,TGTGCCAGTAGCCATAGCAGCGGGGTCTACAATGAGCAGTTCTTC
-,TRBJ1-5,TRBV5-1,-,CASSLLGGPNQPQHF,TGCGCCAGCAGCCTGCTGGGGGGTCCTAATCAGCCCCAGCATTTT
-,TRBJ1-1,TRBV10-3,-,CAISETGLGTEAFF,TGTGCCATCAGTGAGACAGGGTTAGGGACTGAAGCTTTCTTT
-,TRBJ1-1,TRBV13,TRBD1,CASSVGQGRHTEAFF,TGTGCCAGCAGCGTAGGACAGGGCCGTCACACTGAAGCTTTCTTT